This T cell receptor beta chain was recorded in a study of vaccination and CD4 T cells after COVID-19. Overall study context: Overlapping spike peptides of SARS-CoV-2, HCoV-NL63, HCoV-OC43 and HCoV-229E stimulated the cells.

Noted treatment: approximately 9-day PBMC culture with coronavirus spike peptide pools or control peptides (ViraFEST assay). Comment on this clonotype: Its antigen is currently unknown.

The Oncomine TCR Beta short-read assay sequenced DNA from cultured CD4+ T cells. TCRdb redid the calling of the PCR reads with MiXCR, one entry per CDR3 protein. The sample has under 15,000 distinct CDR3 sequences, over 25% seen once. This TCR came from a human donor with COVID-19. The sequenced material came from cultured CD4+ T cells from blood.

The CDR3 region has the DNA TGTGCCAGCAGTGCTTGGGACGGGAACACTGAAGCTTTCTTT. It yields the protein CASSAWDGNTEAFF. The chain links TRBV6-1 to TRBJ1-1, with a tentative D call TRBD1 (5 bases). Germline V lookup: CDR1 MNHNS, CDR2 SASEGT. The V and J ends lost 4 bases and 1 base respectively, with 10 bases between them. CDR3 length equals 14 residues.